This TCR beta chain was identified in a study of control samples from healthy donors and cancer patients. TCRdb keeps only in-frame clones here, not all; method: immunoSEQ multiplex PCR. The sample records some 87,000 clones, 84% being singletons. A few counts support this clone. The TCR originated in a man in his sixties with head and neck cancer. The sample consisted of PBMCs.

CDR3 sequence (DNA): TGTGCCAGCAGCGTAGACGGAGAGACCCAGTACTTC. This translates into CASSVDGETQYF. The chain combines TRBV9 with TRBJ2-5; no clear D gene. This CDR3 region has 12 residues. V was cut by 0 bases and J by 4 bases, with 4 bases left in between. The germline V gene encodes CDR1 SGDLS and CDR2 YYNGEE.